What follows are 29 T cell receptor beta chains derived from one specimen sequenced in a study of blood T cell repertoires in COVID-19. Clones were sequenced by immunoSEQ multiplex PCR, and TCRdb holds only the in-frame ones, with some missing. This table has around 450,000 clones, roughly 90% appearing once. Specimen: PBMCs or T cells enriched from blood (not recorded which). These receptors were obtained from a woman aged 18-29 years who had recovered from COVID-19.

The V and J genes are TRBV28 and TRBJ2-7; 11 bases map to TRBD2. The CDR3 has 17 residues. Germline V gene data show CDR1 as MDHEN and CDR2 as SYDVKM. J lost 2 bases, V lost 6 bases, and 12 bases had no gene match. The CDR3 DNA follows: TGTGCCAGCAGCCTGACTAGCGGGGCCTTACTCACCTACGAGCAGTACTTC. It specifies CASSLTSGALLTYEQYF.

The CDR3 DNA is TGTGCCAGCTTTGACCCAGGGGGTAACACTGAAGCTTTCTTT. Translating it yields CASFDPGGNTEAFF. V gene TRBV28 combines with J gene TRBJ1-1; 7 nucleotides agree with TRBD1. Per the germline V gene, CDR1 is MDHEN and CDR2 is SYDVKM. The V segment lost 8 bases and the J segment 2 bases; nucleotides outside the gene matches: 8. CDR3 length equals 14 residues. Together with reference TRBV28 and TRBJ1-1, the CDR3 gives the full variable domain: DVKVTQSSRYLVKRTGEKVFLECVQDMDHENMFWYRQDPGLGLRLIYFSYDVKMKEKGDIPEGYSVSREKKERFSLILESASTNQTSMYLCASFDPGGNTEAFFGQGTRLTVV.

This chain connects TRBV28 to TRBJ1-1; TRBD1 matches at 8 bases. The CDR3 extends over 15 amino acids. CDR1 and CDR2 from the germline V gene are MDHEN and SYDVKM. The V segment lost 2 bases and the J segment 1 base; nucleotides outside the gene matches: 3. CDR3 region: CASSLPGTGNTEAFF. The CDR3 region has the DNA TGTGCCAGCAGTTTACCCGGGACAGGGAACACTGAAGCTTTCTTT. Variable domain in full (rest from reference TRBV28 and TRBJ1-1): DVKVTQSSRYLVKRTGEKVFLECVQDMDHENMFWYRQDPGLGLRLIYFSYDVKMKEKGDIPEGYSVSREKKERFSLILESASTNQTSMYLCASSLPGTGNTEAFFGQGTRLTVV.

The CDR3 loop is CASSTKIESPLHF. The CDR3 nucleotides are TGTGCCAGTAGTACAAAAATAGAGTCACCCCTCCACTTT. J is TRBJ1-6 and V is TRBV19; D is unclear. From germline, CDR1 is LNHDA and CDR2 SQIVND (reference sequence). With 4 bases removed from V and 10 bases from J, the gap between germline ends came to 11 bases. CDR3 length: 13 amino acids.

V and J are TRBV19 and TRBJ1-1, with D unclear. Per germline, CDR1 LNHDA and CDR2 SQIVND (reference sequence). Deletions cut 3 bases from V and 5 bases from J, with 16 bases between. The CDR3 is 15 residues long. CDR3 DNA: TGTGCCAGTAGTATCGTTGGGGAGCCGGGAACTGAAGCTTTCTTT. Translated, it gives CASSIVGEPGTEAFF.

Points on this clone: Additional DNA sequences in this sample encode the identical CDR3. The CDR3 DNA follows: TGCGCCAGCAGCTTGGGACTAGCGGGAGAGACCCAGTACTTC. This gives the protein CASSLGLAGETQYF. The rearrangement uses TRBV5-1 and TRBJ2-5, with 10 nucleotides matching TRBD2. Germline V gene lookup returns CDR1 SGHRS and CDR2 YFSETQ. After removal of 0 bases from V and 4 bases from J, the junction contained 0 bases not matched to a gene. The CDR3 runs to 14 residues.

The V and J genes are TRBV29-1 and TRBJ2-3; 8 nucleotides agree with TRBD1. Germline V gene lookup returns CDR1 SQVTM and CDR2 ANQGSEA. CDR3 length: 12 amino acids. V trimming: 8 bases; J trimming: 5 bases; junction bases outside the gene matches: 6. This chain's CDR3 is CSPYDRGDTQYF. In DNA, the CDR3 is TGCAGCCCTTACGACAGGGGAGATACGCAGTATTTT.

The genes are TRBV2 and TRBJ2-6; possible D gene TRBD2, 5 bases. Trimming removed 4 bases at V and 0 bases at J, with 16 bases between. Germline-derived CDR1 and CDR2 are SNHLY and FYNNEI. This CDR3 is 18 amino acids long. This CDR3 is CASSVDSGVGSGANVLTF. CDR3 DNA: TGTGCCAGCAGTGTGGACTCCGGTGTGGGCTCTGGGGCCAACGTCCTGACTTTC.

This clone has at least ten counts. This CDR3 is also generated by other DNA sequences in the sample. The genes are TRBV19 and TRBJ1-3; no firm D call. The CDR3 covers 13 residues. Trimming removed 3 bases at V and 0 bases at J, with 3 bases between. Germline lookup yields CDR1 LNHDA and CDR2 SQIVND (reference sequence). The CDR3, as DNA: TGTGCCAGTAGTATCTCCTCTGGAAACACCATATATTTT. This codes for CASSISSGNTIYF.

Remarks on this clone: Within the sample, other DNA sequences also encode this same CDR3. This rearrangement joins TRBV15 to TRBJ2-6, with D maybe TRBD2 (6 bases). Germline-derived CDR1 and CDR2 are LNHNV and YYDKDF (reference sequence). The length of the CDR3 is 16 residues. V lost 0 bases, J lost 1 base, and 7 bases lay in between. The CDR3 bases are TGTGCCACCAGCAGAGATCGGGAGTCTGGGGCCAACGTCCTGACTTTC. Protein product: CATSRDRESGANVLTF.

The chain employs TRBV19 and TRBJ1-2; D possibly corresponds to TRBD1 (5 bases). Germline V gene lookup returns CDR1 LNHDA and CDR2 SQIVND (reference sequence). The CDR3 sequence is 13 residues long. Trimming cost V 4 bases and J 4 bases, with 10 bases left between them. The CDR3 here is CASSRGLIYGYTF. The CDR3 DNA reads TGTGCCAGTAGTAGGGGACTTATCTATGGCTACACCTTC.

This sequence joins TRBV3-1 (or the pseudogene TRBV3-2) and TRBJ1-5; D call uncertain. The germline V gene has CDR1 LGHDT and CDR2 YNNKEL (reference sequence). Between the trimmed V and J ends, which lost 3 bases and 7 bases, there was a span of 10 bases. CDR3 length equals 13 residues. CDR3 coding DNA: TGTGCCAGCAGCCACAACGAGGGACAGCCCCAGCATTTT. Residues: CASSHNEGQPQHF.

The chain employs TRBV7-9 and TRBJ2-7, with D unclear. CDR3 length equals 13 residues. The germline CDR1 and CDR2 sequences are SEHNR and FQNEAQ (reference sequence). The germline V and J ends were trimmed by 5 bases and 6 bases, with 14 bases remaining between them. CDR3 residues: CASSRTQAGEQYF. CDR3 nucleotides: TGTGCCAGCAGCAGAACTCAGGCTGGCGAGCAGTACTTC.

In this sample, this clone turned up once. The chain employs TRBV7-9 and TRBJ2-3; D may be TRBD1 (6 bases). Trimming left V 5 bases short and J 0 bases short, with 24 bases between. This CDR3 is built from 19 residues. The V gene's germline CDR1 is SEHNR and CDR2 FQNEAQ (reference sequence). CDR3 bases: TGTGCCAGCAGCCTCCGATTAGGACAGAGTCTAACTAGCACAGATACGCAGTATTTT. Protein sequence: CASSLRLGQSLTSTDTQYF.

The chain joins TRBV3-1 (or the pseudogene TRBV3-2) to TRBJ1-6; D is unclear. The ends were cut back, 3 bases at V and 9 bases at J, with 6 bases in the middle. The CDR3 has 12 residues. Germline V gene sequence: CDR1 LGHDT, CDR2 YNNKEL (reference sequence). CDR3 DNA sequence: TGTGCCAGCAGCCAGGAGCGTTCACCCCTCCACTTT. Its translation is CASSQERSPLHF.

This clone was detected only once. J is TRBJ1-5 and V is TRBV28, with D tentatively TRBD1 (6 bases). CDR1 and CDR2 (germline): MDHEN, SYDVKM. V shed 2 bases and J shed 7 bases, with 12 bases lying between them. The CDR3 is 14 amino acids. The CDR3: CASSLDRFVQPQHF. As DNA, the CDR3 is TGTGCCAGCAGTTTAGACAGGTTCGTGCAGCCCCAGCATTTT.

J is TRBJ2-7 and V is TRBV16, with 8 bases that match TRBD1. This CDR3 has 14 residues. The V gene end was trimmed by 4 bases and the J gene end by 6 bases; junction bases not matched to a gene: 8. Germline V CDR1 and CDR2: KGHSY, FQNENV. CDR3: CASSLDRGEFEQYF. DNA of the CDR3: TGTGCCAGCAGCCTCGACAGGGGCGAATTCGAGCAGTACTTC.

V is TRBV19 and J is TRBJ1-2; D perhaps matches TRBD1 (5 bases). The CDR3 totals 13 residues. Per germline, CDR1 LNHDA and CDR2 SQIVND (reference sequence). The V and J ends lost 6 bases and 4 bases respectively, with 12 bases between them. CDR3 in amino acids: CASSSGVPYGYTF. In DNA, the CDR3 is TGTGCCAGTAGCTCGGGGGTACCCTATGGCTACACCTTC.

This clone was picked up one time. V and J are TRBV13 and TRBJ2-7, with 8 bases that match TRBD2. Germline V CDR1 and CDR2: PRHDT, FYEKMQ (reference sequence). The CDR3 spans 16 residues. V dropped 0 bases and J dropped 7; count of bases not matched to a gene: 11. CDR3 nucleotide sequence: TGTGCCAGCAGCTTAGGAGCTGGCGGGGGGCCGTTTGAGCAGTACTTC. Amino acids: CASSLGAGGGPFEQYF.

This chain joins TRBV6-6 and TRBJ2-7; 8 bases fit TRBD2. Germline loops: CDR1 MNHNY, CDR2 SVGAGI (reference sequence). J lost 2 bases, V lost 7 bases, and 7 bases had no gene match. The CDR3 totals 14 residues. The CDR3 nucleotides are TGTGCCAGCATCAACAGCGGGGGCACCTACGAGCAGTACTTC. Translating gives CASINSGGTYEQYF.

This chain connects TRBV27 to TRBJ2-7, with 10 bases aligning to TRBD2. The CDR3 extends over 15 amino acids. The V and J ends lost 0 bases and 6 bases, in that order; junction bases with no gene match: 5. Germline V gene sequence: CDR1 MNHEY, CDR2 SMNVEV (reference sequence). CDR3: CASSLSSGGASEQYF. CDR3 DNA: TGTGCCAGCAGTTTATCCAGCGGGGGGGCCAGCGAGCAGTACTTC.

This sequence joins TRBV10-1 and TRBJ1-5, with 7 positions matching TRBD1. Trimming took 5 bases from V and 5 from J; bases not matched to a gene: 18. Germline CDR1 WNHNN, CDR2 SYGVQD (reference sequence). The CDR3 loop spans 18 amino acids. This chain's CDR3 is CASSPPDRVKVGDQPQHF. CDR3 nucleotides: TGCGCCAGCAGTCCCCCAGACAGGGTAAAGGTAGGGGATCAGCCCCAGCATTTT.

This chain links TRBV19 with TRBJ2-1; perhaps TRBD2 as D (5 bases). Deletions cut 2 bases from V and 7 bases from J, with 12 bases between. CDR1 is LNHDA, CDR2 SQIVND, per germline (reference sequence). This CDR3 spans 14 amino acids. The CDR3 protein is CASSIILEGNEQFF. In nucleotides, the CDR3 is TGTGCCAGTAGTATAATATTAGAGGGAAATGAGCAGTTCTTC.

This chain joins TRBV30 and TRBJ2-7; TRBD1 matches 7 bases. This CDR3 contains 13 residues. V lost 3 bases to trimming and J lost 6 bases; unmatched junction nucleotides: 8. Germline assignment: CDR1 GTSNPN and CDR2 SVGIG (reference sequence). The CDR3 is CAWSLINRGEQYF. The CDR3 nucleotides read TGTGCCTGGAGCTTGATTAACAGGGGCGAGCAGTACTTC.

The genes are TRBV5-8 and TRBJ1-3; a possible D gene is TRBD1 (5 bases). Trimming stripped 3 bases from V and 4 bases from J, with 11 bases between. The CDR3 consists of 14 residues. Germline-derived CDR1 and CDR2 are SGHTS and YDEGEE. The CDR3 here is CASSSRGAGNTIYF. As DNA, the CDR3 is TGTGCCAGCAGCTCCCGCGGGGCAGGAAACACCATATATTTT.

This chain links TRBV4-1 with TRBJ2-1; a weak D match, TRBD2 (5 bases). V gave up 3 bases and J gave up 9 bases, with 27 bases separating them. Germline V lookup: CDR1 MGHRA, CDR2 YSYEKL. This CDR3 is built from 18 residues. CDR3 sequence reads: CASSHLLRGPGRGGEQFF. As DNA, the CDR3 is TGCGCCAGCAGCCACTTACTACGAGGGCCGGGTAGAGGCGGTGAGCAGTTCTTC.

This chain joins TRBV29-1 and TRBJ2-7; D might be TRBD2 (5 bases). This CDR3 is built from 12 residues. Looked up from germline, CDR1 is SQVTM and CDR2 is ANQGSEA. The ends were cut back, 4 bases at V and 3 bases at J, with 10 bases in the middle. The chain's CDR3 is CSVGPGLYEQYF. The CDR3 bases are TGCAGCGTTGGACCAGGACTCTACGAGCAGTACTTC.

This rearrangement joins TRBV4-1 to TRBJ2-5, with 8 positions matching TRBD1. Germline V CDR1 and CDR2: MGHRA, YSYEKL. This CDR3 has 14 residues. Trimming cost V 5 bases and J 5 bases; bases outside gene matches: 7. CDR3 amino acids: CASSKQGAQETQYF. CDR3 sequence (DNA): TGCGCCAGCAGCAAGCAGGGGGCCCAGGAGACCCAGTACTTC.

The table lists this clone with a few counts. The rearrangement joins TRBV5-8 to TRBJ1-4; D remains unclear. V gave up 2 bases and J gave up 6 bases, with 8 bases separating them. From germline, CDR1 is SGHTS and CDR2 YDEGEE. The CDR3 spans 13 residues. The CDR3 bases are TGTGCCAGCAGCTTTCGAGTTGATGAAAAACTGTTTTTT. This translates into CASSFRVDEKLFF. Full variable domain (missing parts from reference TRBV5-8 and TRBJ1-4): EAGVTQSPTHLIKTRGQQATLRCSPISGHTSVYWYQQALGLGLQFLLWYDEGEERNRGNFPPRFSGRQFPNYSSELNVNALELEDSALYLCASSFRVDEKLFFGSGTQLSVL.